The present T cell receptor (beta chain) was sequenced within a study of blood T cell repertoires in COVID-19. Generated by immunoSEQ multiplex PCR, the TCRdb table keeps only in-frame clones and is missing some. The sample holds 130,000 to 150,000 clones, 75% to 90% seen once. This CDR3 has 12 residues. V lost 5 bases to trimming and J lost 7 bases, with 11 bases between them. The germline CDR1 and CDR2 sequences are SEHNR and FQNEAQ (reference sequence). Material: peripheral blood. This clonotype originated in a human donor in a cohort sampled during active COVID-19. V and J are TRBV7-9 and TRBJ2-5, with a weak D call TRBD2 (6 bases). CDR3 in amino acids: CASSQVGGTQYF. The CDR3 coding sequence is TGTGCCAGCAGCCAAGTCGGGGGGACCCAGTACTTC.